The 31 T cell receptor beta chains reported below all come from one sample, sequenced in a study of control samples from healthy donors and cancer patients. Method: immunoSEQ multiplex PCR; TCRdb's copy keeps in-frame clones and lacks some. This table holds around 83,000 clones, more than 85% found once. The sample taken for sequencing was PBMCs. The receptors were sampled from a middle-aged woman with lung cancer.

This chain links TRBV11-2 with TRBJ2-3, with D perhaps matching TRBD1 (5 bases). The V gene's germline CDR1 is SGHAT and CDR2 FQNNGV. The CDR3 extends over 15 amino acids. The V gene lost 5 bases and the J gene lost 5 bases, with 17 bases spanning the gap. The CDR3 sequence is CASSPGHGYLDTQYF. CDR3 nucleotide sequence: TGTGCCAGCAGCCCAGGGCACGGATACTTAGATACGCAGTATTTT.

This chain joins TRBV14 and TRBJ2-5; D not certain. The V end lost 1 base, the J end lost 5 bases, and 8 bases lay between the germline ends. The length of the CDR3 is 13 residues. Germline V gene lookup returns CDR1 SGHDN and CDR2 FVKESK. CDR3 protein: CASSQGPRETQYF. The CDR3 DNA reads TGTGCCAGCAGCCAAGGACCTAGGGAGACCCAGTACTTC.

V usage is TRBV10-1 and J usage is TRBJ2-3; the match to TRBD2 covers 7 bases. This CDR3 spans 16 amino acids. The V and J ends lost 5 bases and 3 bases, in that order; junction bases with no gene match: 11. The V gene's germline CDR1 is WNHNN and CDR2 SYGVQD (reference sequence). CDR3 DNA: TGCGCCAGCAGTTTCGGACTAGACCGGGGGACAGATACGCAGTATTTT. The encoded protein is CASSFGLDRGTDTQYF.

This chain joins TRBV7-8 and TRBJ2-7; TRBD1 matches at 7 bases. CDR1 is SGHVS, CDR2 FQNEAQ, per germline. With V trimmed by 5 bases and J by 2 bases, 3 bases remained unmatched. The CDR3 has 13 residues. The CDR3 DNA follows: TGTGCCAGCAGCATAAGGGGGCCCTACGAGCAGTACTTC. Its protein product is CASSIRGPYEQYF.

The chain recombines TRBV19 with TRBJ2-1; D possibly corresponds to TRBD2 (5 bases). CDR1 LNHDA and CDR2 SQIVND come from the germline V gene (reference sequence). The CDR3 loop spans 11 amino acids. The V and J ends lost 7 bases and 8 bases respectively, with 9 bases between them. The CDR3 spells CASIGVDEQFF. Here the CDR3 DNA reads TGTGCCAGTATCGGGGTCGATGAGCAGTTCTTC.

The chain combines TRBV7-8 with TRBJ1-5, with D unresolved. This CDR3 has 13 residues. V lost 5 bases and J lost 8, with 13 bases in between. Germline-derived CDR1 and CDR2 are SGHVS and FQNEAQ. The CDR3 sequence: CASSRDWVEPQHF. The CDR3 nucleotides read TGTGCCAGCAGCCGAGACTGGGTGGAGCCCCAGCATTTT.

J is TRBJ2-3 and V is TRBV29-1, with 7 bases fitting TRBD2. Trimming removed 3 bases from V and 1 base from J; junction bases left unmatched: 1. Per the germline V gene, CDR1 is SQVTM and CDR2 is ANQGSEA. This CDR3 has 13 amino acids. The CDR3 reads CSVEGGGTDTQYF. In nucleotides, the CDR3 is TGCAGCGTTGAGGGGGGGGGCACAGATACGCAGTATTTT.

V usage is TRBV27 and J usage is TRBJ2-2, with 7 positions matching TRBD1. V gave up 10 bases and J gave up 2 bases; unmatched junction bases: 10. CDR1 MNHEY and CDR2 SMNVEV come from the germline V gene (reference sequence). The CDR3 covers 15 residues. The CDR3: CATRPQGFNTGELFF. DNA of the CDR3: TGTGCCACCCGCCCACAGGGGTTCAACACCGGGGAGCTGTTTTTT.

The chain is built from TRBV28 and TRBJ1-1; 11 bases agree with TRBD1. This CDR3 region has 16 residues. V lost 8 bases, J lost 6 bases, and 14 bases stayed unmatched. Germline V gives CDR1 MDHEN, CDR2 SYDVKM. CDR3 bases: TGTGCCAGCCCTGGAAGGACAGGGGGCGCGATCGCTGAAGCTTTCTTT. As protein: CASPGRTGGAIAEAFF.

The chain recombines TRBV3-1 (or the pseudogene TRBV3-2) with TRBJ1-6; D is undetermined. Germline loops: CDR1 LGHDT, CDR2 YNNKEL (reference sequence). V was trimmed by 5 bases and J by 11 bases, leaving 31 bases between them. The CDR3 totals 19 residues. DNA for the CDR3: TGTGCCAGCAGCTTACTTCCTCCCGGAGGTTGGTCTGTAAGGGCACCCCTCCACTTT. Protein: CASSLLPPGGWSVRAPLHF.

V is TRBV18 and J is TRBJ2-7, with D possibly called TRBD1 or TRBD2 (5 bases each). In germline, CDR1 is KGHSH, CDR2 LQKENI. This CDR3 has 15 amino acids. V was clipped by 3 bases and J by 4 bases, with 16 bases between them. The DNA of the CDR3 is TGTGCCAGCTCACCCTCCCAGAGACAGCGGTACGAGCAGTACTTC. Translating it yields CASSPSQRQRYEQYF.

V gene TRBV20-1 combines with J gene TRBJ2-3; 10 bases map to TRBD2. CDR1 and CDR2 (germline): DFQATT, SNEGSKA (reference sequence). Losses at the gene ends were 3 bases for V and 4 bases for J; bases not matched to a gene: 4. The CDR3 spans 14 residues. The CDR3 region is CSASESGGADTQYF. The CDR3 nucleotides are TGCAGTGCTAGTGAGAGCGGGGGGGCAGATACGCAGTATTTT.

The rearrangement uses TRBV12-5 and TRBJ2-1, with 9 positions matching TRBD1. V dropped 6 bases and J dropped 3; count of bases not matched to a gene: 6. This CDR3 has 15 amino acids. From germline, CDR1 is LGHNT and CDR2 FRNRAP. The CDR3 loop is CASGLDRGVYNEQFF. The CDR3 DNA follows: TGTGCTAGTGGCCTAGACAGGGGGGTCTACAATGAGCAGTTCTTC. Full variable domain (rest looked up from reference TRBV12-5 and TRBJ2-1): DARVTQTPRHKVTEMGQEVTMRCQPILGHNTVFWYRQTMMQGLELLAYFRNRAPLDDSGMPKDRFSAEMPDATLATLKIQPSEPRDSAVYFCASGLDRGVYNEQFFGPGTRLTVL.

The chain joins TRBV6-2 or TRBV6-3 to TRBJ1-1, with D unclear. Germline V gene lookup returns CDR1 MNHEY and CDR2 SVGEGT. The V gene lost 6 bases and the J gene lost 4 bases, with 6 bases spanning the gap. The CDR3 loop spans 11 amino acids. CDR3 sequence reads: CASSALTEAFF. The CDR3 DNA is TGTGCCAGCAGCGCCCTCACTGAAGCTTTCTTT.

The CDR3 DNA reads TGTGCCAGCAGCCTTACCTCCGGGACAGTGAACGCTTTCTTT. It yields the protein CASSLTSGTVNAFF. This chain connects TRBV3-1 (or the pseudogene TRBV3-2) to TRBJ1-1, with 7 bases that match TRBD1. This CDR3 contains 14 residues. Per the germline V gene, CDR1 is LGHDT and CDR2 is YNNKEL (reference sequence). Trimming took 4 bases from V and 11 from J; bases not matched to a gene: 13.

The chain is built from TRBV5-6 and TRBJ1-1, with TRBD1 matching 7 bases. The CDR3 extends over 12 amino acids. V was clipped by 3 bases and J by 10 bases; unmatched bases: 6. The V gene's germline CDR1 is SGHDT and CDR2 YYEEEE. The CDR3: CASSSSTGPAFF. The CDR3 DNA is TGTGCCAGCAGCTCCTCGACAGGGCCAGCTTTCTTT.

The chain is built from TRBV7-8 and TRBJ1-2, with 9 positions matching TRBD1. The CDR3 loop spans 15 amino acids. Germline trimming cut 6 bases from V and 4 bases from J; bases unmatched to any gene: 9. Germline V gene lookup returns CDR1 SGHVS and CDR2 FQNEAQ. This chain's CDR3 is CASRLQGALGYGYTF. In nucleotides, the CDR3 is TGTGCCAGCAGGTTACAGGGGGCGCTGGGCTATGGCTACACCTTC.

This chain links TRBV5-4 with TRBJ1-6, with 8 bases matching TRBD1. V was clipped by 3 bases and J by 3 bases; unmatched bases: 8. Per the germline V gene, CDR1 is SGHNT and CDR2 is YYREEE (reference sequence). The length of the CDR3 is 17 residues. The CDR3 coding sequence is TGTGCCAGCAGCTCGGACGGACAGGGCCTCTATAATTCACCCCTCCACTTT. Protein sequence: CASSSDGQGLYNSPLHF.

This clone came up once. The chain employs TRBV29-1 and TRBJ2-7, with D maybe TRBD1 (5 bases). The V gene's germline CDR1 is SQVTM and CDR2 ANQGSEA. The V and J ends lost 3 bases and 4 bases respectively, with 10 bases between them. The CDR3 is made up of 12 amino acids. CDR3 residues: CSVERQGYEQYF. DNA for the CDR3: TGCAGCGTTGAGCGGCAGGGTTACGAGCAGTACTTC.

The chain couples TRBV9 to TRBJ1-3; 7 positions match TRBD1. V lost 3 bases, J lost 3 bases, and 6 bases stayed unmatched. CDR3 length: 15 amino acids. CDR1 and CDR2 (germline): SGDLS, YYNGEE. DNA of the CDR3: TGTGCCAGCAGCGATACAGGGGCCCGTGGAAACACCATATATTTT. Its protein product is CASSDTGARGNTIYF.

This chain uses TRBV11-1 with TRBJ2-6; maybe TRBD2 (5 bases). This CDR3 is built from 16 residues. The germline V and J ends were trimmed by 1 base and 1 base, with 8 bases remaining between them. Germline-derived CDR1 and CDR2 are SGHAT and FQDESV (reference sequence). CDR3 amino acids: CASSLGGSSGANVLTF. Here the CDR3 DNA reads TGTGCCAGCAGCTTAGGAGGGAGTTCTGGGGCCAACGTCCTGACTTTC.

The chain employs TRBV29-1 and TRBJ2-7; 11 nucleotides line up with TRBD2. The germline V gene has CDR1 SQVTM and CDR2 ANQGSEA. V was pared by 6 bases and J by 3 bases, with 7 bases of the junction left unmatched. The CDR3 consists of 14 residues. The CDR3 DNA is TGCAGCGTGATGACTAGCGGGGATCTCTACGAGCAGTACTTC. The encoded protein is CSVMTSGDLYEQYF.

The chain joins TRBV30 to TRBJ2-3; D is perhaps TRBD1 or TRBD2 (5 bases each). The length of the CDR3 is 13 residues. The germline CDR1 and CDR2 sequences are GTSNPN and SVGIG (reference sequence). V lost 2 bases, J lost 3 bases, and 9 bases lay in between. CDR3 sequence (DNA): TGTGCCTGGAGTCGCAGGGAGACAGATACGCAGTATTTT. It translates to CAWSRRETDTQYF.

V and J are TRBV28 and TRBJ1-1, with D possibly being TRBD1 (6 bases). Germline V lookup: CDR1 MDHEN, CDR2 SYDVKM. Between the trimmed V and J ends, which lost 3 bases and 1 base, there was a span of 15 bases. This CDR3 spans 16 amino acids. The CDR3 sequence: CASSFLKQGGNTEAFF. DNA for the CDR3: TGTGCCAGCAGTTTCCTTAAACAGGGCGGGAACACTGAAGCTTTCTTT.

The genes are TRBV27 and TRBJ2-7; D gene unclear. The CDR3 loop spans 13 amino acids. Deletions cut 2 bases from V and 2 bases from J, with 7 bases between. Germline values: CDR1 MNHEY, CDR2 SMNVEV (reference sequence). CDR3 loop: CASSLSAAYEQYF. The CDR3 DNA reads as TGTGCCAGCAGTTTAAGCGCCGCCTACGAGCAGTACTTC.

The V and J genes are TRBV27 and TRBJ1-6; D is perhaps TRBD1 (6 bases). This CDR3 spans 15 amino acids. Germline V gene lookup returns CDR1 MNHEY and CDR2 SMNVEV (reference sequence). With 4 bases removed from V and 7 bases from J, the gap between germline ends came to 14 bases. CDR3 nucleotides: TGTGCCAGCAGTTACTTGAGACAGGCGAATTCACCCCTCCACTTT. Amino acids: CASSYLRQANSPLHF.

The count of this clone is one. The V call is TRBV30, the J call TRBJ1-5; D unclear. Germline V gene data show CDR1 as GTSNPN and CDR2 as SVGIG (reference sequence). V was pared by 2 bases and J by 3 bases, with 14 bases between. CDR3 length: 15 amino acids. The DNA for the CDR3 is TGTGCCTGGAGTCTGGAGACACCATACAATCAGCCCCAGCATTTT. It specifies CAWSLETPYNQPQHF.

The chain joins TRBV6-5 to TRBJ2-7; D may correspond to TRBD1 or TRBD2 (5 bases each). The germline V gene encodes CDR1 MNHEY and CDR2 SVGAGI. V lost 10 bases, J lost 0 bases, and 10 bases lay in between. The CDR3 spans 12 residues. CDR3 DNA: TGTGCCACCCGGGACGTCTCCTACGAGCAGTACTTC. This sequence encodes CATRDVSYEQYF.

The rearrangement links TRBV7-2 to TRBJ1-2; D unresolved. Trimming removed 7 bases from V and 5 bases from J, with 14 bases in between. This CDR3 spans 13 amino acids. Germline values: CDR1 SGHTA, CDR2 FQGNSA. The DNA of the CDR3 is TGTGCCAGCACTCCAACCCTCGGGTATGGCTACACCTTC. This gives the protein CASTPTLGYGYTF.

The J gene is TRBJ1-6, the V gene TRBV5-4; D is unresolved. Germline loops: CDR1 SGHNT, CDR2 YYREEE (reference sequence). Trimming pared 2 bases from V and 7 bases from J, leaving 16 bases between. The CDR3 extends over 16 amino acids. CDR3 coding DNA: TGTGCCAGCAGCTTTCTCAACCTTTATGGGAATTCACCCCTCCACTTT. Translation gives CASSFLNLYGNSPLHF.

This chain uses TRBV5-1 with TRBJ2-7; 7 nucleotides agree with TRBD2. Germline CDR1 SGHRS, CDR2 YFSETQ. J lost 2 bases, V lost 4 bases, and 3 bases had no gene match. The CDR3 runs 13 residues. The CDR3, as DNA: TGCGCCAGCAGCGGTAGCGGGCCCTACGAGCAGTACTTC. It is translated as CASSGSGPYEQYF.